Reported below is one T cell receptor (beta chain). This clone was counted once. The antigen this receptor binds is unknown. Base qualities are not recorded, but no much larger clone differs from it by a single base. Interpreted using the paper, the time point label stands for: after dendritic cell vaccination, including at tumor progression/relapse. Patients were selected on the basis of adequate residual fresh-frozen tumor tissue and more than two years of available survival data. None of the glioblastoma patients carried an isocitrate dehydrogenase mutation, although molecular status otherwise varied. PBMC were collected before vaccination, two weeks after the third vaccination, and at tumor progression if progression occurred. The Qiagen DNeasy Blood extraction Kit was used for extraction of genomic DNA. The data were taken from a study of glioma-infiltrating T cells after dendritic cell vaccination (dated by TCRdb to about 2016). In terms of the full investigation: A cohort of 15 or so glioblastoma patients from Phase I and II dendritic cell vaccination trials was included, of whom 9 were newly diagnosed and 6 had recurrent disease. Autologous tumor lysate-pulsed dendritic cell vaccination was administered to the patients between about 2003 and 2012. The vaccine consisted of monocyte-derived dendritic cells cultured roughly 7 days with IL-4 and GM-CSF, then pulsed overnight with autologous tumor lysate. Each patient was given three intradermal dendritic cell vaccine injections, spaced two weeks apart, in the arm below the axilla. Tumor-infiltrating lymphocyte content was quantified and tumor and blood repertoires were compared in dendritic cell-vaccinated glioblastoma patients by deep sequencing of TCR beta CDR3 regions. Survival after dendritic cell vaccination was correlated with TCR sequencing metrics such as TIL content and the overlap between tumor and blood repertoires. Overall results and qualifications from the work: Longer time to progression and overall survival after dendritic cell vaccination were predicted by higher estimated pretreatment TIL content. TCR clonality showed no direct relationship with survival, which suggests that a diverse polyclonal response may be important. The response model built on TCR overlap across three groups was characterized as speculative, with prospective validation still needed. The cohort was small and heterogeneous, only a few patients had full blood and tumor sets, and even fewer had initial-recurrent tumor pairs.

The cysteine opens and the phenylalanine closes a CDR3 of 15 amino acids. The read is trimmed to its CDR3 DNA, 45 bases read in frame from base 1. CDR1 and CDR2 (SGHRS, YFSETQ) derive from the germline V gene. V lost 3 bases and J lost 0 bases, and the count of bases not matched to a germline gene is 1. Using the immunoSEQ assay, TCRB CDR3 regions were amplified from 2 micrograms of genomic DNA, or from all available DNA when less than that was on hand. For multiplex PCR, 60 forward primers for TCR V beta segments and 13 reverse primers for J beta segments were used. To estimate reads per starting template, synthetic control templates were spiked into each sample at limiting dilution. The Illumina HiSeq System generated 87 bp sequencing reads. The study's processing was this. To remove PCR and sequencing errors, closely related sequences were merged with a nearest neighbor algorithm. TCR overlap was defined as the percentage of unique tumor TCR beta sequences that were also found in the peripheral blood of the same patient. TCRdb provides this immuneACCESS table in a form limited to in-frame rearrangements. Some clones are lacking; in checked studies, under half of them reflect an unresolved V gene, and why the rest are absent is not known. The DNA was the basis for D and trimming; V, J and clone size are from that table. This sample gives 99,000 or so clones in total; more than 70% of them show up just once. Of the sample, 5% to 7% is held by the ten largest clones.

This clonotype was sampled from a human donor with glioblastoma. The chain is assembled from TRBV5-1 and TRBJ2-7, with 12 junctional bases fitting TRBD2. Material: blood, obtained after dendritic cell vaccination. Here is the DNA: TGCGCCAGCAGCTGGGGACTAGCGGGCTCCTACGAGCAGTACTTC. Translation gives CASSWGLAGSYEQYF.